The TCR beta chain described here comes from a study of shared clonotypes between healthy human individuals. Sequencing used immunoSEQ multiplex PCR; TCRdb keeps in-frame clones, though not all of them. The table shows about 2.4 million clones, with roughly 93% occurring only once. Germline assignment: CDR1 LNHNV and CDR2 YYDKDF (reference sequence). Between the trimmed V and J ends, which lost 0 bases and 4 bases, there was a span of 7 bases. This CDR3 is built from 14 residues. This receptor was taken from a man aged 18 to 30 in good health. Some clones in this sample may be carry-over from other donors' samples. Sequencing was done on a sample of naive CD4+ T cells from PBMCs. Subset given: CD45RA+ positively selected. The rearrangement joins TRBV15 to TRBJ2-1; D could derive from TRBD1 or TRBD2 (5 bases each). CDR3 protein: CATSRDGGYNEQFF. The DNA for the CDR3 is TGTGCCACCAGCAGAGATGGGGGATACAATGAGCAGTTCTTC.